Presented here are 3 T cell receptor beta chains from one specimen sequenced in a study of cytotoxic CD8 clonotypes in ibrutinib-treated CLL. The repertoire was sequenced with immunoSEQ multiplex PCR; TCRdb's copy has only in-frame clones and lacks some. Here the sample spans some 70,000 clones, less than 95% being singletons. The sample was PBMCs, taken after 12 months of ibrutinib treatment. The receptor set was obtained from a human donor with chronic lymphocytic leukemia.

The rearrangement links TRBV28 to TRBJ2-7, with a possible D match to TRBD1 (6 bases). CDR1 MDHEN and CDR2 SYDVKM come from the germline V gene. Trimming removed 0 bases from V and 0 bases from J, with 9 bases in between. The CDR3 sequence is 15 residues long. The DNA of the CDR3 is TGTGCCAGCAGTTTATGGGACAGTTACTCCTACGAGCAGTACTTC. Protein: CASSLWDSYSYEQYF.

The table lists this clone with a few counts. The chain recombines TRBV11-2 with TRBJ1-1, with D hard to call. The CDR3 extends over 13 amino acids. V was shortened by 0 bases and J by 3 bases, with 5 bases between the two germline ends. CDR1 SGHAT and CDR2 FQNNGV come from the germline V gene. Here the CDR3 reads CASSLDRDTEAFF. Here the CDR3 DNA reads TGTGCCAGCAGCTTAGACCGCGACACTGAAGCTTTCTTT. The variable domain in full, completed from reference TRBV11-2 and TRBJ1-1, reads EAGVAQSPRYKIIEKRQSVAFWCNPISGHATLYWYQQILGQGPKLLIQFQNNGVVDDSQLPKDRFSAERLKGVDSTLKIQPAKLEDSAVYLCASSLDRDTEAFFGQGTRLTVV.

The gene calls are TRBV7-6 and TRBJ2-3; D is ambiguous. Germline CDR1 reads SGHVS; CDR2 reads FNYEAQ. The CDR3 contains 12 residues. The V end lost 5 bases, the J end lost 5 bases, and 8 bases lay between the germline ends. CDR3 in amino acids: CASSPNIDTQYF. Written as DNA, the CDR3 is TGTGCCAGCAGCCCCAATATAGATACGCAGTATTTT.